This T cell receptor (beta chain) was sequenced during a study of blood T cell repertoires in COVID-19. Study-level information: Some COVID-19 samples were acute and others convalescent; all came from the United States, Italy and Spain.

The CDR3 totals 16 residues. As processed by the authors: Quantification of nucleated cells was approximated via reference gene primer amplification. Here immunoSEQ multiplex PCR was the method, and the copy in TCRdb shows in-frame clones only, minus some. The V and J calls and clone size are taken from that table; D and trimming were inferred from the DNA. The sample gives 200,000 to 250,000 clones, roughly 85% of which show up once; about 9.1% is in the top ten. The study drew participants aged about 18 to 90 years from 20 to 30 US areas. Cohort allocation depended upon clinical history that participants reported.

The sequence derives from a woman aged 45-65 years with acute COVID-19. The chain has TRBV7-5 and TRBJ2-7; TRBD1 reflects the table's D call only, with no check against the DNA. TRBV7-5 is an annotated pseudogene. Source material: PBMCs or T cells enriched from blood (not recorded which). Here the CDR3 DNA reads TGTGCCAGAAGCTTAGAAGAACACCTTAAATACTACGAGCAGTACTTC. Translating gives CARSLEEHLKYYEQYF.